The 19 T cell receptor beta chains listed next were all sequenced from one sample in a study of post-analysis software for immune sequencing data (dated by TCRdb to between 2014 and 2016). The full study reports these points: Patients showed significantly higher frequencies than controls for roughly five TRBV segments, among them TRBV5-6, TRBV5-1 and TRBV20-1.

No antigen has been assigned to these receptors. The protocol used for the library was PCR. Sequencer: Illumina HiSeq 2500. To reduce PCR and sequencing biases, unique molecular identifiers were built into the TCR beta cDNA libraries. TCRdb reanalyzed the raw reads on its own, using fastp at Q25 for trimming and MiXCR for clone calling, and kept in-frame beta chains. Records with the same CDR3 protein are collapsed into one entry carrying the most frequent genes and DNA. Present in this sample are hundreds of thousands of distinct CDR3 sequences, around 27% of which were seen just once. The top ten clonotypes cover around 0.6% of the sample. The sample taken for sequencing was blood. All receptors derive from a girl aged 5-17 years with multiple sclerosis.

In its sample, this clonotype was seen a few times. The gene calls are TRBV6-1 and TRBJ2-3, with D tentatively TRBD1 (6 bases). Germline V gene data show CDR1 as MNHNS and CDR2 as SASEGT. The CDR3 loop spans 15 amino acids. Trimming took off 5 bases at V and 0 bases at J, with 12 bases between the two ends. CDR3 region: CASSPGTLSTDTQYF. CDR3 bases: TGTGCCAGCAGTCCCGGGACACTAAGCACAGATACGCAGTATTTT.

This clonotype was counted only a few times. The gene calls are TRBV4-1 and TRBJ1-2, with D unresolved. Trimming removed 0 bases from V and 3 bases from J, with 11 bases in between. CDR1 is MGHRA and CDR2 is YSYEKL in the germline V gene. The CDR3 totals 15 residues. The CDR3 DNA is TGCGCCAGCAGCCAAGATGAGTGGCAGTACTATGGCTACACCTTC. Residues: CASSQDEWQYYGYTF.

The V gene is TRBV24-1, the J gene TRBJ2-2, with TRBD1 matching over 9 bases. The CDR3 consists of 17 residues. Looked up from germline, CDR1 is KGHDR and CDR2 is SFDVKD. With V trimmed by 5 bases and J by 2 bases, 8 bases remained unmatched. The CDR3 nucleotides are TGTGCCACCAGTGGGATGAGGGGACAGGGTAACACCGGGGAGCTGTTTTTT. Protein: CATSGMRGQGNTGELFF.

CDR3 amino acids: CASSSGTGYEQYF. Here the CDR3 DNA reads TGCGCCAGCAGCTCCGGGACAGGCTACGAGCAGTACTTC. The rearrangement joins TRBV5-1 to TRBJ2-7; 8 bases agree with TRBD1. CDR1 and CDR2 from the germline V gene are SGHRS and YFSETQ. J lost 3 bases, V lost 3 bases, and 2 bases had no gene match. The CDR3 covers 13 residues.

A remark on this clonotype: At one end, the junction sequence differs from germline, possibly due to a read error. The chain is built from TRBV7-2 and TRBJ2-1; the D gene could be TRBD1 or TRBD2 (5 bases each). CDR3 length: 12 residues. CDR1 is SGHTA and CDR2 is FQGNSA in the germline V gene. The CDR3 bases are TGTGCCAGCAGCTGGGACGACCGCGAGCAGGACTTC. It codes for CASSWDDREQDF. The full variable domain, its missing parts supplied by reference TRBV7-2 and TRBJ2-1, is GAGVSQSPSNKVTEKGKDVELRCDPISGHTALYWYRQSLGQGLEFLIYFQGNSAPDKSGLPSDRFSAERTGGSVSTLTIQRTQQEDSAVYLCASSWDDREQDFGPGTRLTVL.

This clonotype has more than one count but fewer than ten. This chain uses TRBV7-9 with TRBJ2-1; the D gene is possibly TRBD2 (5 bases). This CDR3 has 16 residues. CDR1 SEHNR and CDR2 FQNEAQ come from the germline V gene (reference sequence). Trimming pared 5 bases from V and 3 bases from J, leaving 17 bases between. DNA for the CDR3: TGTGCCAGCAGCCACCGAGCTTCCCGGGACTACAATGAGCAGTTCTTC. Amino acids: CASSHRASRDYNEQFF.

This clonotype was counted between two and nine times. The chain carries TRBV4-1 and TRBJ2-3; 12 bases are shared with TRBD1. Trimming removed 3 bases from V and 3 bases from J; junction bases left unmatched: 10. The germline CDR1 and CDR2 sequences are MGHRA and YSYEKL. The CDR3 contains 18 residues. CDR3 coding DNA: TGCGCCAGCAGCCAGGGGGACAGGGGGCGCTTGACGACAGATACGCAGTATTTT. Protein: CASSQGDRGRLTTDTQYF.

This clonotype came up a few times. The chain uses TRBV29-1 and TRBJ2-5, with D perhaps given as TRBD1 or TRBD2 (5 bases each). V gave up 7 bases and J gave up 2 bases, with 20 bases separating them. Germline V gene data show CDR1 as SQVTM and CDR2 as ANQGSEA. The CDR3 length is 15 residues. The CDR3 protein is CSAMVVGARQETQYF. DNA of the CDR3: TGCAGCGCAATGGTAGTCGGGGCCAGGCAAGAGACCCAGTACTTC.

This clonotype was picked up many times. This rearrangement joins TRBV20-1 to TRBJ1-2; D might be TRBD1 (5 bases). V lost 5 bases, J lost 4 bases, and 20 bases lay in between. The CDR3 covers 15 residues. Germline assignment: CDR1 DFQATT and CDR2 SNEGSKA (reference sequence). CDR3: CSAYGEIQGLYGYTF. The CDR3 DNA sequence: TGCAGTGCTTACGGAGAGATCCAGGGTCTCTATGGCTACACCTTC.

This clonotype was seen a handful of times. This chain joins TRBV6-5 and TRBJ2-5; D gene unclear. The CDR3 loop spans 17 amino acids. Germline V lookup: CDR1 MNHEY, CDR2 SVGAGI. Trimming shortened V by 0 bases and J by 5 bases, and 19 bases separated the two germline ends. CDR3 region: CASSYSGLGAIGETQYF. As DNA, the CDR3 is TGTGCCAGCAGTTACTCGGGTTTGGGCGCAATAGGGGAGACCCAGTACTTC.

V gene TRBV9 combines with J gene TRBJ2-3; 7 bases are shared with TRBD2. The junction had 13 bases not matched to a gene; V was cut back by 4 bases and J by 2 bases. CDR3 size: 17 residues. From germline, CDR1 is SGDLS and CDR2 YYNGEE. This CDR3 is CASSYGGPSGFTDTQYF. The DNA for the CDR3 is TGTGCCAGCAGCTATGGGGGACCTAGCGGATTCACAGATACGCAGTATTTT.

This clonotype was counted between two and nine times. The V call is TRBV7-2, the J call TRBJ2-5; weak D call: TRBD2 (6 bases). This CDR3 comprises 15 residues. V shed 4 bases and J shed 1 base, with 13 bases lying between them. The V gene's germline CDR1 is SGHTA and CDR2 FQGNSA. CDR3: CASSSAGSGQETQYF. The CDR3, as DNA: TGTGCCAGCAGCTCCGCGGGTAGCGGCCAAGAGACCCAGTACTTC.

This clonotype appeared a single time. The chain recombines TRBV12-3 or TRBV12-4 with TRBJ2-5; 11 bases are a match to TRBD1. The CDR3 contains 15 residues. Trimming removed 5 bases from V and 11 bases from J; junction bases left unmatched: 13. The CDR3 DNA sequence: TGTGCCAGCAGTCCCGGGACAGGGGGTCTGGGTGAGCAGTACTTC. Amino acids: CASSPGTGGLGEQYF.

This sequence joins TRBV6-5 and TRBJ1-6; a weak D match, TRBD1 (5 bases). Germline CDR1 and CDR2: MNHEY and SVGAGI. The CDR3 covers 16 residues. Trimming took off 0 bases at V and 10 bases at J, with 16 bases between the two ends. The CDR3, as DNA: TGTGCCAGCAGTTACTCGATATCGGGGGGTAGCTCACCCCTCCACTTT. As protein: CASSYSISGGSSPLHF.

With respect to this clonotype: Relative to the germline gene, one junction end is altered; a read error may explain this. CDR3 sequence reads: CSVGGGPSGANVLTF. CDR3 coding DNA: TGCAGCGTTGGTGGGGGCCCCTCTGGGGCCAACGTCCTGACTTTT. The chain joins TRBV29-1 to TRBJ2-6; D possibly corresponds to TRBD1 (6 bases). The CDR3 is 15 amino acids. CDR1 is SQVTM, CDR2 ANQGSEA, per germline. The full variable domain, in which reference TRBV29-1 and TRBJ2-6 provide the parts outside the CDR3, is SAVISQKPSRDICQRGTSLTIQCQVDSQVTMMFWYRQQPGQSLTLIATANQGSEATYESGFVIDKFPISRPNLTFSTLTVSNMSPEDSSIYLCSVGGGPSGANVLTFGAGSRLTVL.

This rearrangement joins TRBV4-1 to TRBJ2-5, with 9 positions matching TRBD1. The germline CDR1 and CDR2 sequences are MGHRA and YSYEKL. The trim removed 4 bases at V and 11 bases at J, leaving 11 bases unmatched. The CDR3 runs 14 residues. CDR3 in amino acids: CASSPTGQGNEQYF. The CDR3 DNA reads TGCGCCAGCAGCCCTACGGGACAGGGAAATGAGCAGTACTTC.

This clonotype was seen many times. The V gene is TRBV29-1, the J gene TRBJ2-1, with 7 bases lining up with TRBD2. This CDR3 has 17 residues. Trimming removed 4 bases from V and 0 bases from J; junction bases left unmatched: 12. CDR1 is SQVTM, CDR2 ANQGSEA, per germline. Written as DNA, the CDR3 is TGCAGCGTTGGTAATCGACTAGCCGCAAGCTCCTACAATGAGCAGTTCTTC. Residues: CSVGNRLAASSYNEQFF.

This clonotype has at least ten counts. The rearrangement uses TRBV4-1 and TRBJ2-5; D not resolved. This CDR3 contains 14 residues. V dropped 4 bases and J dropped 4 bases, with 13 bases sitting between them. Germline CDR1 reads MGHRA; CDR2 reads YSYEKL. The CDR3 protein is CASSPALGRETQYF. In DNA, the CDR3 is TGCGCCAGCAGCCCGGCTTTAGGGCGAGAGACCCAGTACTTC.

The rearrangement joins TRBV12-3 or TRBV12-4 to TRBJ1-1; no firm D call. The ends were cut back, 0 bases at V and 5 bases at J, with 7 bases in the middle. CDR3 size: 13 residues. The CDR3 sequence: CASSLAGRTEAFF. CDR3 DNA sequence: TGTGCCAGCAGTTTAGCAGGGAGGACTGAAGCTTTCTTT.